The TCR beta chain under discussion was sequenced for a study of response to subunit inactivated influenza vaccine. Overall study results and limits: A suggestion made by the authors is that each seasonal influenza vaccination recruits few new T cells.

TCRdb re-derived calls from the RT-PCR reads in MiXCR, one entry per CDR3 protein. Of some 850,000 distinct CDR3 sequences listed, roughly 18% were seen once; the top ten hold 11%. The V segment lost 4 bases and the J segment 3 bases; nucleotides outside the gene matches: 9. The germline V gene has CDR1 SGHRS and CDR2 YFSETQ. This CDR3 spans 15 amino acids. Only a few counts were recorded for this clonotype. What it binds is unknown. The chain carries TRBV5-1 and TRBJ2-7, with 8 positions matching TRBD1. The clonotype was recovered from a man aged 45-65 years who received an inactivated influenza vaccine. This sample comprised PBMCs from blood, obtained roughly 5 days after vaccination. CDR3 bases: TGCGCCAGCAGCCCCGGGGGACAGGAGGTCTACGAGCAGTACTTC. Its translation: CASSPGGQEVYEQYF.